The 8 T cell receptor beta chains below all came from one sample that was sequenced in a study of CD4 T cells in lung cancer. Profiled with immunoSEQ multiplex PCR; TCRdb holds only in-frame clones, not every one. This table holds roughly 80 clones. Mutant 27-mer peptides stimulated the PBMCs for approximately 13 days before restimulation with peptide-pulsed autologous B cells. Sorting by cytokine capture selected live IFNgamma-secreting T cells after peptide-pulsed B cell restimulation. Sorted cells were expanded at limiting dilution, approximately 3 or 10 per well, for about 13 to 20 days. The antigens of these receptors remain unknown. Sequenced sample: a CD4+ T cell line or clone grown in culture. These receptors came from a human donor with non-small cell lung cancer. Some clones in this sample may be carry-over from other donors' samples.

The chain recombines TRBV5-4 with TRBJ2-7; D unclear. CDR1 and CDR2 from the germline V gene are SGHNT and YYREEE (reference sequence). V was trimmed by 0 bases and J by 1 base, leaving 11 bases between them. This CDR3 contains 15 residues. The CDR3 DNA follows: TGTGCCAGCAGCTTGGAGCCAGGAGATTCCTACGAGCAGTACTTC. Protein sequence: CASSLEPGDSYEQYF.

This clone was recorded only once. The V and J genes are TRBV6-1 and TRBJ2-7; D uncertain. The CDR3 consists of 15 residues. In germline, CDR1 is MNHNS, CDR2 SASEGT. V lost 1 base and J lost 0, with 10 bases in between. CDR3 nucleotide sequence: TGTGCCAGCAGTGAAGAGCTTCCGAGCTCCTACGAGCAGTACTTC. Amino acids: CASSEELPSSYEQYF.

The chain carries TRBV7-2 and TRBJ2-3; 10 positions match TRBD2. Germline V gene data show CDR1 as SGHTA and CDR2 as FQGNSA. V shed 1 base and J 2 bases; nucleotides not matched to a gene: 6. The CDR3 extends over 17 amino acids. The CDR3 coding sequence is TGTGCCAGCAGCTTAGTCGGTAGCGGGGGGTACACAGATACGCAGTATTTT. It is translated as CASSLVGSGGYTDTQYF.

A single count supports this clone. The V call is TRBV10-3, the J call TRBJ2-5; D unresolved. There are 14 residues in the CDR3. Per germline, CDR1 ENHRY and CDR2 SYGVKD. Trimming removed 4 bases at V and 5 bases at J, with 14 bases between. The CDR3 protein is CAISGVLPSETQYF. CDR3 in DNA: TGTGCCATCAGTGGGGTCCTACCCTCGGAGACCCAGTACTTC.

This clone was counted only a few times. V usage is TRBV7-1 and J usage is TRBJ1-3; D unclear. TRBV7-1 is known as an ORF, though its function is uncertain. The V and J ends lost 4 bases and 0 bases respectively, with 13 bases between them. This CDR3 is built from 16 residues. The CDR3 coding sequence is TGTGCCAGCAGCTTAGCGGGCCGGCCCTCTGGAAACACCATATATTTT. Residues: CASSLAGRPSGNTIYF.

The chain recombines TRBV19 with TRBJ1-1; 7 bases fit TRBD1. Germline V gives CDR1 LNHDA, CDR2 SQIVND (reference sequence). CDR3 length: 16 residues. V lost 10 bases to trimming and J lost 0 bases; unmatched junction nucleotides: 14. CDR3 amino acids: CATILRTGRLNTEAFF. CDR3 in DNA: TGTGCCACTATACTTCGGACAGGCAGATTGAACACTGAAGCTTTCTTT.

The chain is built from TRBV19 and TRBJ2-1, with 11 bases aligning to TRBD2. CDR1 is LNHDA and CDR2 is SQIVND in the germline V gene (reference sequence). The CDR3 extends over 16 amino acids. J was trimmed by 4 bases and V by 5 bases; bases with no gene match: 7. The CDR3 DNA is TGTGCCAGTAGTGCAACTAGCGGGGGTCTGTACAATGAGCAGTTCTTC. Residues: CASSATSGGLYNEQFF.

CDR3 sequence: CASSLEGQHTDTQYF. The CDR3 DNA follows: TGCGCCAGCAGCTTGGAAGGACAGCACACAGATACGCAGTATTTT. The chain uses TRBV5-1 and TRBJ2-3; a possible D gene is TRBD1 (6 bases). Germline V gene data show CDR1 as SGHRS and CDR2 as YFSETQ. V lost 0 bases and J 2 bases, leaving 10 bases between the germline ends. The CDR3 consists of 15 residues.